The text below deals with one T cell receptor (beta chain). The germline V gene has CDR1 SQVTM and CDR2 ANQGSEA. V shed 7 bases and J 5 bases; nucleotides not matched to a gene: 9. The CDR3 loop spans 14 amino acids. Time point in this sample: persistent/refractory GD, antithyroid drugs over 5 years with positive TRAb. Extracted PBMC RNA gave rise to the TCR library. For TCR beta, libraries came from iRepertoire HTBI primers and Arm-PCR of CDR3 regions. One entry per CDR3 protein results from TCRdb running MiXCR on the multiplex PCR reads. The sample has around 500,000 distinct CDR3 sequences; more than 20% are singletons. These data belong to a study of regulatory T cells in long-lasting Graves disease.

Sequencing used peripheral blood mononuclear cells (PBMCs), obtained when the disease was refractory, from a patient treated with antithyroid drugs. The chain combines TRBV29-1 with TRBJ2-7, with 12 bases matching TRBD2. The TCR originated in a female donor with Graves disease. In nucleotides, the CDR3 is TGCAGCGGGTCGGGACTAGCGGGCGACCACGAGCAGTACTTC. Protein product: CSGSGLAGDHEQYF.